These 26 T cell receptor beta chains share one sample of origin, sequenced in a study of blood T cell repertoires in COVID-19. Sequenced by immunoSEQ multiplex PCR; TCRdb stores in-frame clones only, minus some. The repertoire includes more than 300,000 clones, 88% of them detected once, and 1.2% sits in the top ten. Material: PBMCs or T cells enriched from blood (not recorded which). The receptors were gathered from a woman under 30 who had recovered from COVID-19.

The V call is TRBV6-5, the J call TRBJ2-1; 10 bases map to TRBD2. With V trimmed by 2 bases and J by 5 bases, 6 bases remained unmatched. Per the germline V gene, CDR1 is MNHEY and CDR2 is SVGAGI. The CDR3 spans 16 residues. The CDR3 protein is CASSYGLAGANNEQFF. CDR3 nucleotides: TGTGCCAGCAGTTACGGGCTAGCGGGGGCCAACAATGAGCAGTTCTTC.

The CDR3 region is CASSYNPYGEQYF. DNA of the CDR3: TGTGCCAGCAGTTACAACCCCTACGGGGAGCAGTACTTC. The chain employs TRBV6-5 and TRBJ2-7; D is uncertain. This CDR3 has 13 residues. The V gene lost 2 bases and the J gene lost 7 bases, with 12 bases spanning the gap. Germline CDR1 and CDR2: MNHEY and SVGAGI.

The CDR3 loop reads CAWSEGTGGEKLFF. CDR3 nucleotides: TGTGCCTGGAGTGAGGGGACAGGGGGCGAAAAACTGTTTTTT. The J gene is TRBJ1-4, the V gene TRBV30, with 12 bases that match TRBD1. The germline CDR1 and CDR2 sequences are GTSNPN and SVGIG (reference sequence). Trimming removed 1 base from V and 8 bases from J; junction bases left unmatched: 2. There are 14 residues in the CDR3. Variable domain in full (rest from reference TRBV30 and TRBJ1-4): SQTIHQWPATLVQPVGSPLSLECTVEGTSNPNLYWYRQAAGRGLQLLFYSVGIGQISSEVPQNLSASRPQDRQFILSSKKLLLSDSGFYLCAWSEGTGGEKLFFGSGTQLSVL.

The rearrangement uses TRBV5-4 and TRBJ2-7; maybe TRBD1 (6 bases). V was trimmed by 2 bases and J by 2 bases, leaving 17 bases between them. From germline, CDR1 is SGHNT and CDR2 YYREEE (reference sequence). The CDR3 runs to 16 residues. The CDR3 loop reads CASSFTPSQGPYEQYF. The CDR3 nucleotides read TGTGCCAGCAGCTTTACCCCCTCACAGGGTCCCTACGAGCAGTACTTC.

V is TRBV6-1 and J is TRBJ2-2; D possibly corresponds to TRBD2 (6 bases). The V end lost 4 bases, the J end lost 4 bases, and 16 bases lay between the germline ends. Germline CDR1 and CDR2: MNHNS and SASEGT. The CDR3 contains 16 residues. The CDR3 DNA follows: TGTGCCAGCAGTGCCCTGGGGGGTCTGTTCACCGGGGAGCTGTTTTTT. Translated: CASSALGGLFTGELFF.

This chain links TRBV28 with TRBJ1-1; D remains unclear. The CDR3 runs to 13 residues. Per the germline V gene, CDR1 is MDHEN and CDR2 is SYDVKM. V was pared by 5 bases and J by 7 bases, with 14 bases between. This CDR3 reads CASSRLGRNEAFF. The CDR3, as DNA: TGTGCCAGCAGTCGCCTGGGGAGGAATGAAGCTTTCTTT.

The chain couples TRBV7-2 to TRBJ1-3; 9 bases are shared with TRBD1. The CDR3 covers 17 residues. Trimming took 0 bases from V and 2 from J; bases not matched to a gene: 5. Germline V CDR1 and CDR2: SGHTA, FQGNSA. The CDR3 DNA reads TGTGCCAGCAGCTTAGCGTTAACAGGGGGCACTGGAAACACCATATATTTT. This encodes CASSLALTGGTGNTIYF.

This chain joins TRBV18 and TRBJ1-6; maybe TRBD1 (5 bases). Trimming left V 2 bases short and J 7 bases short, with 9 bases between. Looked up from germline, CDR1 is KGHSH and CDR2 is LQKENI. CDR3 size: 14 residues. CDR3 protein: CASSPGSGNSPLHF. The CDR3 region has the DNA TGTGCCAGCTCACCAGGTTCAGGGAATTCACCCCTCCACTTT.

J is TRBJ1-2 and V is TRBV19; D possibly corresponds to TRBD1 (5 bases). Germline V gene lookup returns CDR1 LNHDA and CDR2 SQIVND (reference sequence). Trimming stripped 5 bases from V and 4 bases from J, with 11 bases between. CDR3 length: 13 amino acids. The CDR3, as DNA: TGTGCCAGTAGTCAGACAGAGACCTATGGCTACACCTTC. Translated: CASSQTETYGYTF.

The CDR3 bases are TGTGCCAGCAGCTCCTTGACAGGGGCGATAGAGACCCAGTACTTC. Translated: CASSSLTGAIETQYF. The V gene is TRBV7-9, the J gene TRBJ2-5, with 8 bases aligning to TRBD1. This CDR3 has 15 residues. The junction had 8 bases not matched to a gene; V was cut back by 4 bases and J by 4 bases. Per germline, CDR1 SEHNR and CDR2 FQNEAQ (reference sequence).

CDR3 in DNA: TGTGCCAGCAGCCTTCGGGGGTTGGAGACCCAGTACTTC. It yields the protein CASSLRGLETQYF. The chain joins TRBV13 to TRBJ2-5, with D possibly being TRBD2 (6 bases). The CDR3 consists of 13 residues. V lost 5 bases and J lost 5, with 12 bases in between. Germline CDR1 PRHDT, CDR2 FYEKMQ (reference sequence).

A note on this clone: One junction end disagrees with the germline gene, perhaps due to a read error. DNA for the CDR3: TGTGCCAGCGGAGAGCAGGGCTACGGGCAGTACTTC. Protein: CASGEQGYGQYF. The gene calls are TRBV28 and TRBJ2-7; tentatively, D is TRBD1 (5 bases). CDR3 length: 12 residues. Germline CDR1 reads MDHEN; CDR2 reads SYDVKM.

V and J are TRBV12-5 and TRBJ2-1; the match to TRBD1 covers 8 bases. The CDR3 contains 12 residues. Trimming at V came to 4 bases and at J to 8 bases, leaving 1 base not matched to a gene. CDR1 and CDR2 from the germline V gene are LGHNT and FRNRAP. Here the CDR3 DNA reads TGTGCTAGTGGTTGGACAGGGTATGAGCAGTTCTTC. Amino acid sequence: CASGWTGYEQFF. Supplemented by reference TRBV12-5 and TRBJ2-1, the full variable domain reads DARVTQTPRHKVTEMGQEVTMRCQPILGHNTVFWYRQTMMQGLELLAYFRNRAPLDDSGMPKDRFSAEMPDATLATLKIQPSEPRDSAVYFCASGWTGYEQFFGPGTRLTVL.

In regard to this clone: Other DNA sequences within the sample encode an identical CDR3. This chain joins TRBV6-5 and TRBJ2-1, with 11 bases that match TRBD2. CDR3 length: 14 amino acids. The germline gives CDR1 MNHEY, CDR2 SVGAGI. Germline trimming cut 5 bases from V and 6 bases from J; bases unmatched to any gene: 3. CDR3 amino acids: CASSLSGGANEQFF. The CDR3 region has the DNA TGTGCCAGCAGTCTTAGCGGGGGGGCCAATGAGCAGTTCTTC.

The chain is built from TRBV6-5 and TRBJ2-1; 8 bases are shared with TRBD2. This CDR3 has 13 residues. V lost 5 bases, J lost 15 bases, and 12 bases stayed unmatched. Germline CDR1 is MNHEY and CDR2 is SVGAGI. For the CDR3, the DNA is TGTGCCAGCAGTCCCGGAGCGGGGGAGGGACGGTTCTTC. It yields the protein CASSPGAGEGRFF.

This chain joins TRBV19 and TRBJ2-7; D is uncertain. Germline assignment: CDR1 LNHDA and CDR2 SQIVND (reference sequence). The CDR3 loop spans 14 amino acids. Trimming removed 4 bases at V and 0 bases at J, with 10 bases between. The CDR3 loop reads CASSREVSSYEQYF. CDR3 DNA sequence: TGTGCCAGTAGTAGAGAGGTGAGCTCCTACGAGCAGTACTTC.

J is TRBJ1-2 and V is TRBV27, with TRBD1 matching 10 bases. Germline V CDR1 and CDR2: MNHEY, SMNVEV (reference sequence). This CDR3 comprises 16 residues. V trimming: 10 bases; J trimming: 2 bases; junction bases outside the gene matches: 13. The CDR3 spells CATLSRDRGYNYGYTF. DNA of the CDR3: TGTGCCACCCTGTCCCGGGACAGGGGATACAACTATGGCTACACCTTC.

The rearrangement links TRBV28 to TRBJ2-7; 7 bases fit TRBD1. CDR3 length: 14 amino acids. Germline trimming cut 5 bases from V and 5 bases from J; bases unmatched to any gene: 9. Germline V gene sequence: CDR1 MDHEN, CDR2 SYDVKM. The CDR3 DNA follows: TGTGCCAGCAGTCAGGGACAGTATGTCAACGAGCAGTACTTC. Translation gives CASSQGQYVNEQYF.

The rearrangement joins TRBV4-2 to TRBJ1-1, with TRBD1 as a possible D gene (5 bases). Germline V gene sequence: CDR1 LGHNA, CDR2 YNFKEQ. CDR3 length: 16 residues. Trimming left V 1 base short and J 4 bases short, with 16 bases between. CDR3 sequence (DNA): TGTGCCAGCAGCCAAGCCGGTCCAGGGCAGGGCACTGAAGCTTTCTTT. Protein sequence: CASSQAGPGQGTEAFF.

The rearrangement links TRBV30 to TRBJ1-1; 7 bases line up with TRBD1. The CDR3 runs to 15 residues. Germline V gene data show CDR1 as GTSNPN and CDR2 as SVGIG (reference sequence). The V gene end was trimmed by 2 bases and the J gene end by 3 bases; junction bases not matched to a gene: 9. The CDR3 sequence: CAWSYSRGMDTEAFF. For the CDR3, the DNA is TGTGCCTGGAGTTATAGCAGGGGGATGGACACTGAAGCTTTCTTT.

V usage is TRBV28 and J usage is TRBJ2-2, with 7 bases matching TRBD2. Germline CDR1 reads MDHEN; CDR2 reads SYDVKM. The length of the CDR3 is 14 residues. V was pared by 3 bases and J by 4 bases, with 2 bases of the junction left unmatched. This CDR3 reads CASSFGGSTGELFF. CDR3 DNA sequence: TGTGCCAGCAGTTTCGGGGGGAGCACCGGGGAGCTGTTTTTT. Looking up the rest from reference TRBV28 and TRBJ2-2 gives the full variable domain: DVKVTQSSRYLVKRTGEKVFLECVQDMDHENMFWYRQDPGLGLRLIYFSYDVKMKEKGDIPEGYSVSREKKERFSLILESASTNQTSMYLCASSFGGSTGELFFGEGSRLTVL.

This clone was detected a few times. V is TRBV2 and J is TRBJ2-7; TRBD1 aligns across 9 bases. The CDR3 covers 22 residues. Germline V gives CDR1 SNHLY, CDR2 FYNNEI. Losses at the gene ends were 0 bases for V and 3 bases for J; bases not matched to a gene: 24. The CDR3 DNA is TGTGCCAGCAGTGAAGCCCTTCCTACCCCGGGACAGGGTTTATGGCCGGGCTACGAGCAGTACTTC. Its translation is CASSEALPTPGQGLWPGYEQYF. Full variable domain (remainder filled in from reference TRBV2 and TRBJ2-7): EPEVTQTPSHQVTQMGQEVILRCVPISNHLYFYWYRQILGQKVEFLVSFYNNEISEKSEIFDDQFSVERPDGSNFTLKIRSTKLEDSAMYFCASSEALPTPGQGLWPGYEQYFGPGTRLTVT.

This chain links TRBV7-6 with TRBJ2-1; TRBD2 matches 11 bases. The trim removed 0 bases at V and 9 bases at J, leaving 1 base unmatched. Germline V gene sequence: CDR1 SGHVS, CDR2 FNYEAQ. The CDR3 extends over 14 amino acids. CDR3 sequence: CASSLATSGGEQFF. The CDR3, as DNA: TGTGCCAGCAGCTTAGCAACTAGCGGGGGTGAGCAGTTCTTC.

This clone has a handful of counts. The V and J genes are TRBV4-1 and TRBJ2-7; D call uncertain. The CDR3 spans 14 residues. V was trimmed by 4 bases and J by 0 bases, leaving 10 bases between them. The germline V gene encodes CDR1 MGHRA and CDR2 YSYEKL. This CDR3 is CASSLQVSSYEQYF. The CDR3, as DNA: TGCGCCAGCAGCCTCCAGGTCAGCTCCTACGAGCAGTACTTC.

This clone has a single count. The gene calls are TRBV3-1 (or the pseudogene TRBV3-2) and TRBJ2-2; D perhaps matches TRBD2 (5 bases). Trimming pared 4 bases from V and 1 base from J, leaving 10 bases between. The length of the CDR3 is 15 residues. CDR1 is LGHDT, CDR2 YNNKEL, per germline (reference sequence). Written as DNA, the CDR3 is TGTGCCAGCAGCCCACCGGGGATGAACACCGGGGAGCTGTTTTTT. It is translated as CASSPPGMNTGELFF.

The CDR3, as DNA: TGTGCCAGCACCCTCCTCCGACAGTCCTACGAGCAGTACTTC. This gives the protein CASTLLRQSYEQYF. V gene TRBV28 combines with J gene TRBJ2-7, with D possibly TRBD1 on 5 matching bases. This CDR3 contains 14 residues. V lost 7 bases to trimming and J lost 1 base, with 14 bases between them. Germline V gene sequence: CDR1 MDHEN, CDR2 SYDVKM.